This record looks at one T cell receptor (beta chain) sequence and its context. The record originates from a study of CD8+ T cells in alopecia areata. There are 13 residues in the CDR3. Per germline, CDR1 PRHDT and CDR2 FYEKMQ (reference sequence). J was trimmed by 8 bases and V by 6 bases; bases with no gene match: 9. Sequencing used cDNA as its template, made by extracting RNA and reverse transcribing it. TCRdb's copy holds only in-frame clones and misses some; the assay was immunoSEQ multiplex PCR. The repertoire holds fewer than 200,000 clones, about 66% seen once, with 10% to 12% in the top ten. The material sequenced was CD8+ T cells sorted from blood, taken at week 0. The chain joins TRBV13 to TRBJ1-2, with TRBD1 matching 7 bases. This receptor was identified in a human donor with alopecia areata. In DNA form, the CDR3 reads TGTGCCAGCAGTCACAGGGGAGTCGGAGGCTACACCTTC. This encodes CASSHRGVGGYTF. Together with reference TRBV13 and TRBJ1-2, the CDR3 gives the full variable domain: AAGVIQSPRHLIKEKRETATLKCYPIPRHDTVYWYQQGPGQDPQFLISFYEKMQSDKGSIPDRFSAQQFSDYHSELNMSSLELGDSALYFCASSHRGVGGYTFGSGTRLTVV.